The 10 T cell receptor beta chains below come from one sample, sequenced in a study of CXCR3-negative and CXCR3-positive naive CD8 T cells. The TRB cDNA libraries were prepared by 5' RACE with UMI labels. TCRdb processed the 5' RACE reads again and assigns one entry to each CDR3 protein, with no DNA. Recorded for this sample: about 43,000 distinct CDR3 sequences. The sequencing input was memory CD8+ T cells from blood. The source of these receptors is a human donor in good health. Some clones in this sample may be carry-over from other donors' samples.

The rearrangement uses TRBV7-6 and TRBJ2-5. The CDR3 loop spans 16 amino acids. Germline assignment: CDR1 SGHVS and CDR2 FNYEAQ. The CDR3 sequence is CASSLHPLGLKETQYF.

The chain carries TRBV7-2 and TRBJ1-3; TCRdb gives TRBD1 as the D gene, but with no DNA this cannot be confirmed. CDR1 is SGHTA, CDR2 FQGNSA, per germline. The CDR3 extends over 16 amino acids. The CDR3 protein is CASSLRMGEFGNTIYF.

The genes are TRBV12-3 or TRBV12-4 and TRBJ1-1; the TCRdb D gene call, TRBD1, has no DNA to confirm it. This CDR3 is built from 14 residues. The CDR3 reads CASSAFATGAGAFF.

The chain combines TRBV15 with TRBJ2-3. CDR1 and CDR2 from the germline V gene are LNHNV and YYDKDF (reference sequence). The CDR3 totals 15 residues. CDR3 loop: CATSTPMEFTDTQYF.

V gene TRBV29-1 combines with J gene TRBJ2-3; TCRdb proposes TRBD1, but this gene call is untestable without DNA. The CDR3 has 21 residues. From germline, CDR1 is SQVTM and CDR2 ANQGSEA. The CDR3 loop is CSVEQETNRDRGRNPLDTQYF.

The chain combines TRBV9 with TRBJ2-7; TCRdb reports TRBD2, a call that lacks DNA to check it against. The CDR3 is 15 amino acids. From germline, CDR1 is SGDLS and CDR2 YYNGEE. The CDR3 loop is CASSLGGAGSYEQYF.

The V call is TRBV14, the J call TRBJ2-1. The CDR3 runs to 12 residues. Germline V gene lookup returns CDR1 SGHDN and CDR2 FVKESK. The CDR3: CASSQVTFEQFF.

This chain links TRBV25-1 with TRBJ2-2. There are 14 residues in the CDR3. Germline lookup yields CDR1 MGHDK and CDR2 SYGVNS. CDR3 sequence: CASSDVGDTGELFF.

V is TRBV29-1 and J is TRBJ2-3; absent DNA, TCRdb's TRBD2 call cannot be checked. CDR3 size: 15 residues. Germline V gives CDR1 SQVTM, CDR2 ANQGSEA. This CDR3 reads CSVEDRRESTDTQYF.

V is TRBV27 and J is TRBJ2-5; TCRdb's assignment of TRBD2 cannot be checked, as there is no DNA. CDR3 size: 14 residues. Germline CDR1 MNHEY, CDR2 SMNVEV (reference sequence). CDR3 sequence: CASTPSGGRETQYF.